Here is one TCR beta chain with its context. Its antigen is not identified. This sample is part of a study of cytomegalovirus exposure and HLA in healthy donors. The PCR made use of 60 Vbeta and 13 Jbeta primers. Sequenced by immunoSEQ multiplex PCR; TCRdb stores in-frame clones only, minus some. Of just over 200,000 clones listed, around 85% are singletons. Overall study results and limits: In a later analysis, TCR beta V- and J-gene trimming was associated with a missense DCLRE1C variant. According to the study, 160 or so TCR beta chains were cytomegalovirus-associated.

V dropped 0 bases and J dropped 6; count of bases not matched to a gene: 11. CDR1 and CDR2 (germline): SGHKS, YYEKEE (reference sequence). The CDR3 loop spans 16 amino acids. This clonotype was sampled from a man aged 50-60 years in good health and CMV-seronegative. The V gene is TRBV5-5, the J gene TRBJ2-5, with TRBD2 matching over 7 bases. Material: PBMCs. CDR3 sequence (DNA): TGTGCCAGCAGCTTGGAGGGAGGGGCAGCTGGGAAGACCCAGTACTTC. As protein: CASSLEGGAAGKTQYF.